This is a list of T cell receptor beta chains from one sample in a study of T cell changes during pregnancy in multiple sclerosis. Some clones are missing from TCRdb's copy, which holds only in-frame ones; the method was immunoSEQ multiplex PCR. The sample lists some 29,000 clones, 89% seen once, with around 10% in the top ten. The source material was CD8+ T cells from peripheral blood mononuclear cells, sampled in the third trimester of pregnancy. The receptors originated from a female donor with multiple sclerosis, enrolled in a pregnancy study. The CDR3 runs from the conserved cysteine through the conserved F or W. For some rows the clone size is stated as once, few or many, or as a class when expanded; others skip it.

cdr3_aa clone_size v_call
CASSPGQGNYGYTF - TRBV6-5
CASSLDRVYEQYF once TRBV5-6
CASSLWGQGVTDEQFF - TRBV27
CASHSGTGNEQFF - TRBV2
CASSLGRRTGEAFF once TRBV13
CASSLRIRGSIYGYTF - TRBV5-4
CASSSRTPRYNEQFF few TRBV27
CASSLIQGMLNTEAFF - TRBV4-1
CAWSVAGYSGNTIYF - TRBV30
CASSLGSEQYF - TRBV28
CASSASGWKVERNYGYTF few TRBV9
CASSQGGANYGYTF - TRBV4-1
CASSPGTSGSNEQFF - TRBV27
CASSFWVDRVGQETQYF once TRBV5-6
CASSPGDSRYEQYF - TRBV7-9
CASRNRQGPYNEQFF - TRBV6-1
CASSLGPLAGNEQFF - TRBV7-9
CASAGLTSGRYTGELFF - TRBV5-1
CASSYHHRQGGTEAFF - TRBV6-5
CASSLGPSGAGEKEQFF - TRBV27
CASSPIAGGPDTQYF - TRBV28
CASSLGAGGNEQFF - TRBV27
CATGRGREAFF once TRBV27
CASSGYRGLRGNEQFF - TRBV2
CASSDDRRYGYTF - TRBV6-1
CASSYSAGKLFF - TRBV6-6
CASSLDRYTEAFF - TRBV27
CASSPTSVGEQYF - TRBV18
CASSQDWSGYEQYF once TRBV4-2
CASSLRRVGSNTGELFF - TRBV13
CASSELAGGSHEQYF - TRBV6-1
CASSELAGSTDTQYF - TRBV6-1
CASSLGDISYEQYF - TRBV5-5
CASSLALAETQYF - TRBV7-7
CASSQGPGYSYEQYF once TRBV4-1
CASSSTMGEQYF - TRBV5-4